This record concerns one T cell receptor beta chain sequence. How the authors handled the data: Amplification with reference gene primers provided the estimates of nucleated cell counts. Libraries were prepared by immunoSEQ multiplex PCR; TCRdb keeps only in-frame clonotypes and omits some of them. That table gives V, J and clone size, and the DNA gave D and trimming. The sample includes roughly 110,000 clones, approximately 85% of them seen just once. The sample originates from a study of blood T cell repertoires in COVID-19. In the study overall: Whether acute or convalescent, the COVID-19 samples came from the United States, Italy and Spain.

V was pared by 3 bases and J by 5 bases, with 15 bases between. This CDR3 comprises 16 residues. Germline values: CDR1 SGDLS, CDR2 YYNGEE. This sequence originates from a woman aged 55-69 years with COVID-19, enrolled during active disease. The chain employs TRBV9 and TRBJ1-6; tentatively, D is TRBD1 (6 bases). The sequenced sample consisted of peripheral blood. CDR3 coding DNA: TGTGCCAGCAGCGGAAACTCGGCAGGGGATAATTCACCCCTCCACTTT. Protein: CASSGNSAGDNSPLHF.